A selection of T cell receptor beta chains follows, all from one sample in a study of CD8 T cells in Susac syndrome. Each CDR3 protein is one row after TCRdb ran MiXCR on the immunoSEQ multiplex PCR reads. The table has 150,000 or so distinct CDR3 sequences, about 91% seen once. Sequencing was done on a sample of CD4+ T cells from PBMCs. The source is a human donor in good health. CDR3s include the opening cysteine and the closing phenylalanine or tryptophan.

j_call,v_call,cdr3_aa
TRBJ1-1,TRBV11-2,CASSIQGDTEAFF
TRBJ2-7,TRBV30,CAWSGARGDYEQYF
TRBJ2-1,TRBV9,CASSVRPSPGNSEQFF
TRBJ2-7,TRBV9,CASSVEGYEQYF
TRBJ2-5,TRBV2,CASSLNREETQYF
TRBJ2-7,TRBV27,CASSLWGSPYEQYF
TRBJ2-5,TRBV6-2/TRBV6-3,CASSLAGQGLETQYF
TRBJ2-5,TRBV2,CASSAGQEETQYF
TRBJ1-5,TRBV3-1,CASSQEGRNQPQHF
TRBJ2-5,TRBV29-1,CSAWQGAEETQYF
TRBJ2-2,TRBV10-1,CASSGTAGGELFF
TRBJ1-2,TRBV20-1,CSATPQGLFYGYTF
TRBJ1-2,TRBV6-2/TRBV6-3,CASLRAERDYGYTF
TRBJ1-6,TRBV4-1,CASSQDWQTGGDSPLHF
TRBJ2-2,TRBV28,CASRHGGTGITGELFF
TRBJ2-7,TRBV14,CASSVLGLSPYEQYF
TRBJ1-4,TRBV7-9,CASEGATNEKLFF
TRBJ1-2,TRBV18,CASSPQGTEYGYTF
TRBJ2-7,TRBV6-2/TRBV6-3,CASRPDSNYEQYF
TRBJ1-5,TRBV20-1,CSARGGLGIQPQHF
TRBJ2-7,TRBV20-1,CSARGASGRGYYEQYF
TRBJ1-1,TRBV20-1,CSARARTGPSEAFF
TRBJ1-4,TRBV6-5,CASTYGTGSTNEKLFF
TRBJ1-1,TRBV28,CASRPSLTGPEAFF
TRBJ2-7,TRBV29-1,CSVERRDEQYF
TRBJ2-7,TRBV18,CASSPPAGTTYEQYF
TRBJ2-2,TRBV24-1,CATSDLGTGSDTGELFF